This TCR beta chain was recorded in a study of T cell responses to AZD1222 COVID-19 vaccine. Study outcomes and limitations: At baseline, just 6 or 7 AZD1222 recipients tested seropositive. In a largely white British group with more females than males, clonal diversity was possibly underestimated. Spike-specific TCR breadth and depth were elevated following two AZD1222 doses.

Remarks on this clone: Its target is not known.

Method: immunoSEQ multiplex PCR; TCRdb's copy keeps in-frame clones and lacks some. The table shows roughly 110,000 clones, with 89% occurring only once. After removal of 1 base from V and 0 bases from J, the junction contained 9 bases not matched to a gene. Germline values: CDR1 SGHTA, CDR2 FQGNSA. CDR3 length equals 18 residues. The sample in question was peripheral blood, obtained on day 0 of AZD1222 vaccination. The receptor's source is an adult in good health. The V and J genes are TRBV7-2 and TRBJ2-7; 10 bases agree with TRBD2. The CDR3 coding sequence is TGTGCCAGCAGCTTAGAGAGTATAGTAGCGGGAGGCTCCTACGAGCAGTACTTC. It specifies CASSLESIVAGGSYEQYF.